A single sample is the source of the 30 T cell receptor beta chains below, sequenced in a study of cytomegalovirus exposure and HLA in healthy donors. The protocol was immunoSEQ multiplex PCR, while the TCRdb copy is restricted to in-frame clones and leaves out a portion. The table includes roughly 58,000 clones, around 90% detected once. The sequenced sample was PBMCs. These receptors were collected from a man aged 18 to 35 in good health and CMV-seronegative.

This clone is medium-sized (0.01 to 0.1%) by share. The same CDR3 can be traced to other DNA sequences in this sample. The chain carries TRBV27 and TRBJ2-1; 11 bases line up with TRBD2. The CDR3 loop spans 13 amino acids. V gave up 5 bases and J gave up 6 bases; unmatched junction bases: 0. Germline V gene lookup returns CDR1 MNHEY and CDR2 SMNVEV (reference sequence). CDR3 bases: TGTGCCAGCAGTCTAGCGGGAGGCAATGAGCAGTTCTTC. This codes for CASSLAGGNEQFF.

J is TRBJ2-3 and V is TRBV6-5, with 11 bases fitting TRBD2. CDR3 length equals 15 residues. Losses at the gene ends were 5 bases for V and 4 bases for J; bases not matched to a gene: 5. Germline V gene data show CDR1 as MNHEY and CDR2 as SVGAGI. The CDR3 protein is CASSGVAGGADTQYF. The CDR3 DNA reads as TGTGCCAGCAGTGGTGTAGCGGGAGGGGCAGATACGCAGTATTTT.

The rearrangement joins TRBV11-3 to TRBJ2-7; the D is unclear. CDR1 is SGHNT, CDR2 YENEEA, per germline. Between the trimmed V and J ends, which lost 5 bases and 1 base, there was a span of 12 bases. The CDR3 sequence is 14 residues long. This CDR3 is CASSPTHGSYEQYF. In DNA form, the CDR3 reads TGTGCCAGCAGCCCTACGCACGGGTCCTACGAGCAGTACTTC.

The chain uses TRBV11-3 and TRBJ2-1; D unclear. Germline CDR1 reads SGHNT; CDR2 reads YENEEA. The CDR3 sequence is 14 residues long. Trimming pared 3 bases from V and 5 bases from J, leaving 11 bases between. The CDR3 DNA sequence: TGTGCCAGCAGCTTGTCCCGACTGAACAATGAGCAGTTCTTC. Its translation is CASSLSRLNNEQFF.

V is TRBV13 and J is TRBJ2-3; 8 bases fit TRBD1. Per germline, CDR1 PRHDT and CDR2 FYEKMQ (reference sequence). V lost 5 bases, J lost 6 bases, and 4 bases stayed unmatched. The CDR3 is made up of 13 amino acids. The CDR3, as DNA: TGTGCCAGCAGCAACAGGGGGTTGGATACGCAGTATTTT. Protein product: CASSNRGLDTQYF. The full variable domain, with the rest looked up from reference TRBV13 and TRBJ2-3, is AAGVIQSPRHLIKEKRETATLKCYPIPRHDTVYWYQQGPGQDPQFLISFYEKMQSDKGSIPDRFSAQQFSDYHSELNMSSLELGDSALYFCASSNRGLDTQYFGPGTRLTVL.

A few counts support this clone. This chain joins TRBV6-5 and TRBJ2-7, with 7 bases matching TRBD2. The CDR3 has 15 residues. Germline V gene data show CDR1 as MNHEY and CDR2 as SVGAGI. After removal of 2 bases from V and 1 base from J, the junction contained 5 bases not matched to a gene. The CDR3 reads CASSYAASGSYEQYF. In DNA form, the CDR3 reads TGTGCCAGCAGTTACGCCGCTAGCGGATCCTACGAGCAGTACTTC.

This chain links TRBV5-6 with TRBJ2-1; a possible D gene is TRBD1 (5 bases). The length of the CDR3 is 15 residues. Trimming cost V 0 bases and J 4 bases, with 11 bases left between them. The V gene's germline CDR1 is SGHDT and CDR2 YYEEEE. The CDR3 loop reads CASSLGVSGYNEQFF. The CDR3 DNA reads TGTGCCAGCAGCTTGGGTGTTTCAGGGTACAATGAGCAGTTCTTC.

The CDR3: CASRPTGGSYNEQFF. CDR3 coding DNA: TGTGCCAGCAGACCTACAGGTGGATCCTACAATGAGCAGTTCTTC. This chain links TRBV6-5 with TRBJ2-1; weak D call: TRBD1 (5 bases). Looked up from germline, CDR1 is MNHEY and CDR2 is SVGAGI. The CDR3 is 15 amino acids. V lost 6 bases to trimming and J lost 1 base, with 13 bases between them.

The rearrangement joins TRBV4-2 to TRBJ2-6; the match to TRBD1 covers 9 bases. Looked up from germline, CDR1 is LGHNA and CDR2 is YNFKEQ. V gave up 0 bases and J gave up 0 bases; unmatched junction bases: 0. The CDR3 consists of 17 residues. The CDR3 here is CASSQEQGASGANVLTF. The DNA for the CDR3 is TGTGCCAGCAGCCAAGAACAGGGGGCCTCTGGGGCCAACGTCCTGACTTTC.

This chain uses TRBV9 with TRBJ1-1; 11 nucleotides agree with TRBD1. This CDR3 is built from 16 residues. Germline V gene sequence: CDR1 SGDLS, CDR2 YYNGEE. V shed 4 bases, J shed 6 bases, and the junction held 11 bases outside the gene matches. CDR3 bases: TGTGCCAGCAGCCCCCATGGACAGGGGGCGATACCTGAAGCTTTCTTT. Translated, it gives CASSPHGQGAIPEAFF.

CDR3 in DNA: TGTGCCAGCAGTGCCACCTCCACAGGGGTAGCAGTCGACGAGCAGTACTTC. Its translation is CASSATSTGVAVDEQYF. The V gene is TRBV6-1, the J gene TRBJ2-7; TRBD1 matches at 7 bases. Trimming took 4 bases from V and 5 from J; bases not matched to a gene: 17. The CDR3 contains 17 residues. Germline-derived CDR1 and CDR2 are MNHNS and SASEGT.

The chain employs TRBV27 and TRBJ2-3; possibly TRBD2 for D (5 bases). In germline, CDR1 is MNHEY, CDR2 SMNVEV (reference sequence). V was pared by 5 bases and J by 0 bases, with 12 bases between. The CDR3 consists of 15 residues. The CDR3 DNA reads as TGTGCCAGCAGTCTTGCTTGGACTAGCACAGATACGCAGTATTTT. It yields the protein CASSLAWTSTDTQYF.

The CDR3 here is CAWSAAANYGYTF. CDR3 DNA: TGTGCCTGGAGTGCAGCGGCGAACTATGGCTACACCTTC. This chain uses TRBV30 with TRBJ1-2; no clear D. The CDR3 contains 13 residues. Germline assignment: CDR1 GTSNPN and CDR2 SVGIG (reference sequence). The V and J ends lost 1 base and 2 bases respectively, with 8 bases between them. The full variable domain, completed using reference TRBV30 and TRBJ1-2, is SQTIHQWPATLVQPVGSPLSLECTVEGTSNPNLYWYRQAAGRGLQLLFYSVGIGQISSEVPQNLSASRPQDRQFILSSKKLLLSDSGFYLCAWSAAANYGYTFGSGTRLTVV.

The chain carries TRBV7-9 and TRBJ2-2, with D maybe TRBD2 (6 bases). V shed 5 bases and J shed 4 bases, with 17 bases lying between them. The CDR3 totals 16 residues. Looked up from germline, CDR1 is SEHNR and CDR2 is FQNEAQ (reference sequence). In DNA, the CDR3 is TGTGCCAGCAGCCCCCTCGCGGGGAGAGGCACCGGGGAGCTGTTTTTT. This sequence encodes CASSPLAGRGTGELFF.

This clone was recorded at least ten times. The rearrangement uses TRBV14 and TRBJ2-7; a possible D gene is TRBD1 (5 bases). Trimming stripped 4 bases from V and 7 bases from J, with 14 bases between. The germline gives CDR1 SGHDN, CDR2 FVKESK. This CDR3 contains 13 residues. The CDR3 reads CASSRFQGGEQYF. The CDR3, as DNA: TGTGCCAGCAGCCGTTTTCAGGGTGGGGAGCAGTACTTC. The complete variable domain, with remaining parts taken from reference TRBV14 and TRBJ2-7, reads EAGVTQFPSHSVIEKGQTVTLRCDPISGHDNLYWYRRVMGKEIKFLLHFVKESKQDESGMPNNRFLAERTGGTYSTLKVQPAELEDSGVYFCASSRFQGGEQYFGPGTRLTVT.

The chain combines TRBV29-1 with TRBJ1-2; TRBD1 agrees at 7 bases. The trim removed 7 bases at V and 7 bases at J, leaving 12 bases unmatched. The germline V gene has CDR1 SQVTM and CDR2 ANQGSEA. The CDR3 is 13 residues long. The CDR3 nucleotides read TGCAGCGCACTGGGACAGTTTTTTACTGGCTACACCTTC. Amino acids: CSALGQFFTGYTF. Complete variable domain (other parts from reference TRBV29-1 and TRBJ1-2): SAVISQKPSRDICQRGTSLTIQCQVDSQVTMMFWYRQQPGQSLTLIATANQGSEATYESGFVIDKFPISRPNLTFSTLTVSNMSPEDSSIYLCSALGQFFTGYTFGSGTRLTVV.

A few counts support this clone. The rearrangement uses TRBV6-4 and TRBJ2-1; 10 bases agree with TRBD2. The CDR3 is 15 residues long. Losses at the gene ends were 0 bases for V and 4 bases for J; bases not matched to a gene: 0. The V gene's germline CDR1 is MRHNA and CDR2 SNTAGT. CDR3 bases: TGTGCCAGCAGTGACTCTAGCGGGAGGTACAATGAGCAGTTCTTC. Encoded protein: CASSDSSGRYNEQFF.

This chain connects TRBV11-1 to TRBJ1-1; 8 nucleotides match TRBD1. From germline, CDR1 is SGHAT and CDR2 FQDESV (reference sequence). V shed 4 bases and J 0 bases; nucleotides not matched to a gene: 4. The CDR3 sequence is 15 residues long. The CDR3 nucleotides read TGTGCCAGCAGCTCCGGACAGGGAATGAACACTGAAGCTTTCTTT. This codes for CASSSGQGMNTEAFF.

The rearrangement uses TRBV14 and TRBJ2-3; 7 bases map to TRBD1. Germline V gene data show CDR1 as SGHDN and CDR2 as FVKESK. This CDR3 region has 16 residues. The junction had 7 bases not matched to a gene; V was cut back by 2 bases and J by 2 bases. The CDR3 nucleotides read TGTGCCAGCAGCCAACCGGGACAGAGGACCACAGATACGCAGTATTTT. Amino acids: CASSQPGQRTTDTQYF.

This clone occurred a few times. The sample contains more than one DNA sequence encoding this CDR3. V and J are TRBV6-1 and TRBJ2-7; 7 bases line up with TRBD1. This CDR3 is 14 amino acids long. The V gene end was trimmed by 2 bases and the J gene end by 3 bases; junction bases not matched to a gene: 4. Germline V gives CDR1 MNHNS, CDR2 SASEGT. The CDR3 DNA is TGTGCCAGCAGTGAATGGGACAGAGGCTACGAGCAGTACTTC. As protein: CASSEWDRGYEQYF.

The chain links TRBV18 to TRBJ1-2; D not resolved. The V gene's germline CDR1 is KGHSH and CDR2 LQKENI. This CDR3 spans 14 amino acids. Trimming cost V 8 bases and J 0 bases, with 13 bases left between them. The chain's CDR3 is CASTAVPTNYGYTF. CDR3 nucleotide sequence: TGTGCCAGCACCGCAGTGCCGACTAACTATGGCTACACCTTC. The variable domain in full, completed from reference TRBV18 and TRBJ1-2, reads NAGVMQNPRHLVRRRGQEARLRCSPMKGHSHVYWYRQLPEEGLKFMVYLQKENIIDESGMPKERFSAEFPKEGPSILRIQQVVRGDSAAYFCASTAVPTNYGYTFGSGTRLTVV.

The chain combines TRBV6-5 with TRBJ2-7; 12 positions agree with TRBD2. CDR1 and CDR2 (germline): MNHEY, SVGAGI. Unmatched junction bases numbered 2, after V lost 2 bases and J lost 0 bases. This CDR3 contains 16 residues. CDR3 sequence reads: CASSYATSGSSYEQYF. CDR3 nucleotides: TGTGCCAGCAGTTACGCGACTAGCGGGAGCTCCTACGAGCAGTACTTC.

V gene TRBV6-5 combines with J gene TRBJ2-1; 9 bases are shared with TRBD2. This CDR3 has 15 amino acids. The germline gives CDR1 MNHEY, CDR2 SVGAGI. V was clipped by 3 bases and J by 5 bases; unmatched bases: 5. CDR3 amino acids: CASSYQGLANNEQFF. The CDR3 nucleotides are TGTGCCAGCAGTTATCAGGGACTAGCCAACAATGAGCAGTTCTTC.

This chain links TRBV28 with TRBJ2-3, with 8 bases lining up with TRBD2. The CDR3 contains 16 residues. Trimming at V came to 1 base and at J to 1 base, leaving 4 bases not matched to a gene. CDR1 is MDHEN, CDR2 SYDVKM, per germline. The CDR3 nucleotides read TGTGCCAGCAGTTTATCGAGCGGGAGAGGCACAGATACGCAGTATTTT. This codes for CASSLSSGRGTDTQYF.

This chain uses TRBV2 with TRBJ1-3, with a tentative D call TRBD1 (5 bases). This CDR3 has 18 residues. The V gene lost 0 bases and the J gene lost 0 bases, with 15 bases spanning the gap. The germline gives CDR1 SNHLY, CDR2 FYNNEI. The CDR3, as DNA: TGTGCCAGCAGTGAAGCCCCCGTGGGGGGACTCTCTGGAAACACCATATATTTT. Translation: CASSEAPVGGLSGNTIYF.

The chain recombines TRBV5-1 with TRBJ1-1, with 8 bases lining up with TRBD1. The CDR3 is made up of 16 amino acids. V was pared by 4 bases and J by 6 bases, with 14 bases of the junction left unmatched. Germline values: CDR1 SGHRS, CDR2 YFSETQ. CDR3 nucleotides: TGCGCCAGCAGCACCGACAGGGGACGGCATATAGCTGAAGCTTTCTTT. Its protein is CASSTDRGRHIAEAFF.

The chain combines TRBV2 with TRBJ2-1; tentatively, D is TRBD1 (5 bases). This CDR3 spans 14 amino acids. V was cut by 10 bases and J by 5 bases, with 18 bases left in between. The germline CDR1 and CDR2 sequences are SNHLY and FYNNEI. This CDR3 is CATKTGRTNNEQFF. The CDR3 DNA sequence: TGTGCCACCAAGACTGGTAGGACAAACAATGAGCAGTTCTTC. The variable domain in full, completed from reference TRBV2 and TRBJ2-1, reads EPEVTQTPSHQVTQMGQEVILRCVPISNHLYFYWYRQILGQKVEFLVSFYNNEISEKSEIFDDQFSVERPDGSNFTLKIRSTKLEDSAMYFCATKTGRTNNEQFFGPGTRLTVL.

The genes are TRBV29-1 and TRBJ2-1, with D hard to call. Germline loops: CDR1 SQVTM, CDR2 ANQGSEA. The CDR3 runs 10 residues. V was shortened by 4 bases and J by 9 bases, with 7 bases between the two germline ends. CDR3 in DNA: TGCAGCGTTGGGTACGGTGAGCAGTTCTTC. Its translation: CSVGYGEQFF.

This rearrangement joins TRBV7-2 to TRBJ1-2; 7 nucleotides agree with TRBD1. The CDR3 is 13 amino acids. Germline CDR1 and CDR2: SGHTA and FQGNSA. V was clipped by 5 bases and J by 4 bases; unmatched bases: 4. This CDR3 is CASSAGQRYGYTF. Written as DNA, the CDR3 is TGTGCCAGCAGCGCGGGACAGCGCTATGGCTACACCTTC.

In DNA form, the CDR3 reads TGCGCCAGCAGCCAAGATTGGGGACAGAGCAGGGCCAATCAGCCCCAGCATTTT. It codes for CASSQDWGQSRANQPQHF. The gene calls are TRBV4-1 and TRBJ1-5; TRBD1 aligns across 7 bases. In germline, CDR1 is MGHRA, CDR2 YSYEKL. The CDR3 extends over 18 amino acids. The V gene end was trimmed by 0 bases and the J gene end by 3 bases; junction bases not matched to a gene: 11.